This TCR beta chain was sequenced for a study of blood T cell repertoires in COVID-19. The overall study: Sample material is recorded as cDNA or gDNA derived from T cells, B-cell-depleted T cells, or PBMCs.

The germline V gene encodes CDR1 KGHDR and CDR2 SFDVKD. The CDR3 is 15 amino acids. V lost 1 base to trimming and J lost 2 bases, with 10 bases between them. Sequencing used immunoSEQ multiplex PCR; TCRdb keeps in-frame clones, though not all of them. The table lists about 220,000 clones, 84% of them singletons. The J gene is TRBJ2-5, the V gene TRBV24-1, with D perhaps matching TRBD1 (6 bases). The sequence was obtained from a man younger than 45 with active or convalescent COVID-19. Sequencing used peripheral blood. The CDR3 reads CATSDLLDRQETQYF. Here the CDR3 DNA reads TGTGCCACCAGTGATTTACTCGACAGGCAAGAGACCCAGTACTTC.